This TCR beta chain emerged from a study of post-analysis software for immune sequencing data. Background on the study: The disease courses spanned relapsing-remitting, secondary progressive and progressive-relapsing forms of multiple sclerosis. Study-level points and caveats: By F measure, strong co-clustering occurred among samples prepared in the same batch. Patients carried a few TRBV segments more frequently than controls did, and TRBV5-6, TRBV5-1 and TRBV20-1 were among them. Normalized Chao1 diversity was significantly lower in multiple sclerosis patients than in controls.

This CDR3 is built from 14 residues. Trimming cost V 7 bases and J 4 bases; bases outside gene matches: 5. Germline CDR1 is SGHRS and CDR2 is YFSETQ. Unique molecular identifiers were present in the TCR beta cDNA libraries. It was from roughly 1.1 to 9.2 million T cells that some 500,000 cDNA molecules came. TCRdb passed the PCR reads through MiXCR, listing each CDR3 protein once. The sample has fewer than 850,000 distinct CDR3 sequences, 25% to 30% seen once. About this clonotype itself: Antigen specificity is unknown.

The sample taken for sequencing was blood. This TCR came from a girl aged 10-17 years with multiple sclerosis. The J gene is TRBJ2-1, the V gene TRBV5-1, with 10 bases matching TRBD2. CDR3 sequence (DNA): TGCGCCAGCGGGGGTAGCGGGGGGTACAATGAGCAGTTCTTC. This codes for CASGGSGGYNEQFF.